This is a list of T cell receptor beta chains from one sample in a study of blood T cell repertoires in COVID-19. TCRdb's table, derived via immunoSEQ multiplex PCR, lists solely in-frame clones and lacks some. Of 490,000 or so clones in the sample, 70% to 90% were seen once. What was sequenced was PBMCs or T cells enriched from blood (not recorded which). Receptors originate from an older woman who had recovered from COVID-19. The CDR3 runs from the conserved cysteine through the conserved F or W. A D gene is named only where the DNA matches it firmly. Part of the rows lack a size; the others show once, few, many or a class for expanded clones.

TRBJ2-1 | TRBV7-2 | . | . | CASSSRFSSYNEQFF | TGTGCCAGCAGCTCCCGATTCAGCTCCTACAATGAGCAGTTCTTC
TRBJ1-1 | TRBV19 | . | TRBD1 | CASFSPGQGSTEAFF | TGTGCCAGTTTCTCGCCGGGACAGGGCTCCACTGAAGCTTTCTTT
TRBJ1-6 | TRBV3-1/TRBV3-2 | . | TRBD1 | CASSQVTGVSPLHF | TGTGCCAGCAGCCAAGTTACAGGGGTTTCACCCCTCCACTTT
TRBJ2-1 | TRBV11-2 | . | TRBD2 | CASSRGGRNEQFF | TGTGCCAGCTCCCGCGGGGGTCGGAATGAGCAGTTCTTC
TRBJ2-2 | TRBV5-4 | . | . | CASSFGLTSTGELFF | TGTGCCAGCAGCTTCGGTCTAACCTCCACCGGGGAGCTGTTTTTT
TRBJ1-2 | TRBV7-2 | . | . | CASSPPRGANYGYTF | TGTGCCAGCAGCCCTCCCCGGGGAGCTAACTATGGCTACACCTTC
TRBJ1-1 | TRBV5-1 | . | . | CASSPGSGNTEAFF | TGCGCCAGCAGCCCCGGATCAGGGAACACTGAAGCTTTCTTT
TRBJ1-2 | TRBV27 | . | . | CASRTAETGIGGYTF | TGTGCCAGCAGAACAGCGGAGACAGGAATAGGTGGCTACACCTTC
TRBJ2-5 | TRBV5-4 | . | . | CASSLGGGQIGSQYF | TGTGCCAGCAGCTTGGGCGGGGGCCAAATCGGGTCCCAGTACTTC
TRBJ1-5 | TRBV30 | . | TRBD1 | CAWSVTGGLAQPQHF | TGTGCCTGGAGTGTAACAGGGGGCTTGGCTCAGCCCCAGCATTTT
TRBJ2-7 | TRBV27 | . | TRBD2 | CASSLFERGGNGRYF | TGTGCCAGCAGTTTATTCGAGCGGGGGGGAAACGGCCGGTACTTC
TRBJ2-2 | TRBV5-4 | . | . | CASRAQGMNTGELFF | TGTGCCAGCAGGGCCCAGGGGATGAACACCGGGGAGCTGTTTTTT
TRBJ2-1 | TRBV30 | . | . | CAWSVGGPYNEQFF | TGTGCCTGGAGTGTAGGCGGGCCATACAATGAGCAGTTCTTC
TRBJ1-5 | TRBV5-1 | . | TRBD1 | CASSPTTNHRGGSNQPQHF | TGCGCCAGCAGCCCTACTACCAATCACAGGGGCGGGAGCAATCAGCCCCAGCATTTT
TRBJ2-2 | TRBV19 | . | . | CASRIRVTGELFF | TGTGCCAGTAGAATTCGGGTTACCGGGGAGCTGTTTTTT
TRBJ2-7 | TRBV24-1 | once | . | CATSASDRGYEQYF | TGTGCCACCAGTGCCTCTGATCGAGGCTACGAGCAGTACTTC
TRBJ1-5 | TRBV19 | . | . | CASSLVTRGNQPQHF | TGTGCCAGTAGTCTCGTAACGAGGGGCAATCAGCCCCAGCATTTT
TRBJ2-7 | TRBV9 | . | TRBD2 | CASSVAGLAGSNEQYF | TGTGCCAGCAGCGTTGCCGGACTAGCGGGATCGAACGAGCAGTACTTC
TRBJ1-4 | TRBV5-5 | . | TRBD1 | CASSLMGQGSEKLFF | TGTGCCAGCAGCTTGATGGGACAGGGTAGCGAAAAACTGTTTTTT
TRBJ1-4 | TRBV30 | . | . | CAWSGKGGANEKLFF | TGTGCCTGGAGTGGCAAAGGGGGTGCTAATGAAAAACTGTTTTTT
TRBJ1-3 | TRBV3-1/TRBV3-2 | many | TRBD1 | CASSYGQGGGNTIYF | TGTGCCAGCAGTTATGGACAGGGCGGCGGAAACACCATATATTTT
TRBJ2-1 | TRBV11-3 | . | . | CASRQNNEQFF | TGTGCCAGCAGACAGAACAATGAGCAGTTCTTC
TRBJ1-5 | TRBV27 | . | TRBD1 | CASSYGTGSNQPQHF | TGTGCCAGCAGTTATGGGACAGGTAGCAATCAGCCCCAGCATTTT
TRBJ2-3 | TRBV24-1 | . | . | CATSDTARDTQYF | TGTGCCACCAGTGATACGGCCAGGGATACGCAGTATTTT
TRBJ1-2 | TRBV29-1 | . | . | CSVGDSSYGYTF | TGCAGCGTTGGGGACTCCTCCTATGGCTACACCTTC
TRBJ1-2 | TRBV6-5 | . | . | CASRLRQNYGYTF | TGTGCCAGCAGACTTCGACAGAACTATGGCTACACCTTC
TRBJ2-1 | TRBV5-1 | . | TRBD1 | CASSLAEQGSYNEQFF | TGCGCCAGCAGCTTGGCCGAACAGGGGTCCTACAATGAGCAGTTCTTC